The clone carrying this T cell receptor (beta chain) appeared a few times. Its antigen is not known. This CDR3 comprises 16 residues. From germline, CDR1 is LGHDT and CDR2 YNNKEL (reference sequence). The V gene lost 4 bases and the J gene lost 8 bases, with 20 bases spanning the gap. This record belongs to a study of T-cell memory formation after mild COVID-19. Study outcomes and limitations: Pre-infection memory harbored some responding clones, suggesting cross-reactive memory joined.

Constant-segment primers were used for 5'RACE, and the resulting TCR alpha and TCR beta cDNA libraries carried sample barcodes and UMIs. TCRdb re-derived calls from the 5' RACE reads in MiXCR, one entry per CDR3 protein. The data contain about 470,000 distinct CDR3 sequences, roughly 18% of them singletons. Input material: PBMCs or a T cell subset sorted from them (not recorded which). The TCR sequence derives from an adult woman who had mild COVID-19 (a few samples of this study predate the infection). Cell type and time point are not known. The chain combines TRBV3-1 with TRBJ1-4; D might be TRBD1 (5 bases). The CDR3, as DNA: TGTGCCAGCAGCCTCGGTTTAGTTGGGGCCGGAGAAAAACTGTTTTTT. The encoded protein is CASSLGLVGAGEKLFF.